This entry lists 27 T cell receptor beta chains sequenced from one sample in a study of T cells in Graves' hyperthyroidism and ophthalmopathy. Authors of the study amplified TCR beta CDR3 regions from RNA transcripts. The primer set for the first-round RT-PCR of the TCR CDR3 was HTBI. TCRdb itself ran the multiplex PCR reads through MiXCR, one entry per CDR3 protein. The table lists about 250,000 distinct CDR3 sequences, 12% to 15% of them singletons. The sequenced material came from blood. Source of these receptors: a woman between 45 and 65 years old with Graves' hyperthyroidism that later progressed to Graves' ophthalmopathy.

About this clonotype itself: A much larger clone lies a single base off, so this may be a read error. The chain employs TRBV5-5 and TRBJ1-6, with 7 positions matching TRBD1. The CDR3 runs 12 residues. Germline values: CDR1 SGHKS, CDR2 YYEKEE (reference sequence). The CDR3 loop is CASSRDSIILHF. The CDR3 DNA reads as TGCGCCAGCAGTCGGGACAGTATAATCCTCCACTTT.

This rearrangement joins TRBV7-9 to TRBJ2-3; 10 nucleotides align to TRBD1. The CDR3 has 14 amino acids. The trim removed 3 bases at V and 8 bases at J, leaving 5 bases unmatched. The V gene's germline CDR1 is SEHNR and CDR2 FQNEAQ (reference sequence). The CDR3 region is CASSFRQGARTQYF. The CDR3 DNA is TGTGCCAGCAGCTTTCGACAGGGGGCCCGTACGCAGTATTTT.

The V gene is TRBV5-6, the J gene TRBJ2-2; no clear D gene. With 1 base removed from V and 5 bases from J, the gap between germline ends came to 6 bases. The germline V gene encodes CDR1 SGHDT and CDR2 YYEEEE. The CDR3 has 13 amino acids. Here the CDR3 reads CASSLTLTGELFF. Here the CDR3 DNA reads TGTGCCAGCAGCTTGACCCTTACCGGGGAGCTGTTTTTT.

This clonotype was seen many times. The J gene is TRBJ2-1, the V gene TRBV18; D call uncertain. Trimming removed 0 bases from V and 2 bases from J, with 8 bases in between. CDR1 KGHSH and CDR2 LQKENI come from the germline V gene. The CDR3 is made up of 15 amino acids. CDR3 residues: CASSPPSTAYNEQFF. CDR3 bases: TGTGCCAGCTCACCACCGAGCACGGCCTACAATGAGCAGTTCTTC. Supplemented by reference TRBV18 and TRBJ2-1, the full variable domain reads NAGVMQNPRHLVRRRGQEARLRCSPMKGHSHVYWYRQLPEEGLKFMVYLQKENIIDESGMPKERFSAEFPKEGPSILRIQQVVRGDSAAYFCASSPPSTAYNEQFFGPGTRLTVL.

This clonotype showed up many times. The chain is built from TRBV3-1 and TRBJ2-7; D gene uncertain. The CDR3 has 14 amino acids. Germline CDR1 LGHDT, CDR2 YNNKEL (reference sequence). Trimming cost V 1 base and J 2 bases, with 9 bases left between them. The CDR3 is CASSQGAVTYEQYF. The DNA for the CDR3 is TGTGCCAGCAGCCAAGGGGCGGTAACCTACGAGCAGTACTTC.

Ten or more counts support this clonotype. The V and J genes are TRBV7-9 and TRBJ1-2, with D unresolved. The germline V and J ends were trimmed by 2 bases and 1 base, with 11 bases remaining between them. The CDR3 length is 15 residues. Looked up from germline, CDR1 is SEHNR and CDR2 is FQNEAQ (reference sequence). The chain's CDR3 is CASSLLPRNNYGYTF. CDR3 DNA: TGTGCCAGCAGCTTACTCCCCAGGAATAACTATGGCTACACCTTC.

This chain's CDR3 is CSARQGPYGYTF. CDR3 sequence (DNA): TGCAGTGCCCGACAGGGCCCCTATGGCTACACCTTC. This chain links TRBV20-1 with TRBJ1-2; 7 nucleotides agree with TRBD1. Germline CDR1 and CDR2: DFQATT and SNEGSKA (reference sequence). CDR3 length: 12 amino acids. V shed 6 bases and J 4 bases; nucleotides not matched to a gene: 5.

The CDR3 protein is CASSWGDRVENTEAFF. The DNA for the CDR3 is TGCGCCAGCAGCTGGGGGGACAGGGTGGAGAACACTGAAGCTTTCTTT. The V call is TRBV5-1, the J call TRBJ1-1; 9 bases map to TRBD1. The CDR3 runs 16 residues. V gave up 3 bases and J gave up 1 base; unmatched junction bases: 7. The germline V gene has CDR1 SGHRS and CDR2 YFSETQ.

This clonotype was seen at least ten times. The CDR3 region is CASSLARGDGYTF. DNA of the CDR3: TGTGCCAGCAGCTTAGCGCGGGGGGATGGCTACACCTTC. The chain carries TRBV5-6 and TRBJ1-2; D is perhaps TRBD1 (5 bases). CDR3 size: 13 residues. V lost 2 bases to trimming and J lost 6 bases, with 11 bases between them. In germline, CDR1 is SGHDT, CDR2 YYEEEE.

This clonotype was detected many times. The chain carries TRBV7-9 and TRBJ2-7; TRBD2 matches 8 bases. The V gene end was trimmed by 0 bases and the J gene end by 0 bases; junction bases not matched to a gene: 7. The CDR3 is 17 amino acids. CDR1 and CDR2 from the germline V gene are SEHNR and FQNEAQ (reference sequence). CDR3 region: CASSLARGAGSSYEQYF. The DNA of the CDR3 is TGTGCCAGCAGCTTAGCGCGGGGGGCGGGAAGCTCCTACGAGCAGTACTTC.

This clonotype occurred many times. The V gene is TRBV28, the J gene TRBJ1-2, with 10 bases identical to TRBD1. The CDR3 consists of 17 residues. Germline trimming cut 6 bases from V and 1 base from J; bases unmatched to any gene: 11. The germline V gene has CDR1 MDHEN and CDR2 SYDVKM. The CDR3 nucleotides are TGTGCCAGCAGAGATGGACAGGGGGTTACTCTTAACTATGGCTACACCTTC. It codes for CASRDGQGVTLNYGYTF.

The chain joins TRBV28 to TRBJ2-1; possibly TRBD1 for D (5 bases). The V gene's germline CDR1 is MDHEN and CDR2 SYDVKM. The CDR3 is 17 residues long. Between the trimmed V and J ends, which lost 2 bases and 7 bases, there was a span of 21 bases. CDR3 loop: CASSLRVWVPSGNEQFF. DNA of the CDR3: TGTGCCAGCAGTTTAAGGGTCTGGGTCCCTTCAGGGAATGAGCAGTTCTTC.

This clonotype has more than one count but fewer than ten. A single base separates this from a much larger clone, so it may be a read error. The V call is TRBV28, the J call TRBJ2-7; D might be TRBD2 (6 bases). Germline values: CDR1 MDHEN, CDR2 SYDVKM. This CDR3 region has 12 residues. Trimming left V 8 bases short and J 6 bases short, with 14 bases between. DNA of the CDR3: TGTGCCAGCTCCGGGACTTATTGCGAGCAGTACTTC. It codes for CASSGTYCEQYF.

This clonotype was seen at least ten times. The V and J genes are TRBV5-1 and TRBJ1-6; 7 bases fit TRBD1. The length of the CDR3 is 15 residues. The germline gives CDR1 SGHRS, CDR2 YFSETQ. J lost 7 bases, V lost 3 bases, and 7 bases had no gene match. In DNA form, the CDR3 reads TGCGCCAGCAGCTCCGCGACAGGGCGAAATTCACCCCTCCACTTT. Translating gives CASSSATGRNSPLHF.

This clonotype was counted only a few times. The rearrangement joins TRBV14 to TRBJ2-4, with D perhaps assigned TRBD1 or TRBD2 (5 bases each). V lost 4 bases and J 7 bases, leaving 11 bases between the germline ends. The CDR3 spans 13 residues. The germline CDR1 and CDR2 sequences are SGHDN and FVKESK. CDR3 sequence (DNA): TGTGCCAGCAGCCCGGGACGCTGGAACATTCAGTACTTC. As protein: CASSPGRWNIQYF.

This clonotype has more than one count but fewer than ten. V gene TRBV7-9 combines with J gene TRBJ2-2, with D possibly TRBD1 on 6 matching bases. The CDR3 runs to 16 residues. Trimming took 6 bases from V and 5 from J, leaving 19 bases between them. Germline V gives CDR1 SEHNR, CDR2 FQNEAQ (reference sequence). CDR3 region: CASRFPAGVRTGELFF. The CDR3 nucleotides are TGTGCCAGCAGGTTCCCCGCAGGGGTTCGAACCGGGGAGCTGTTTTTT.

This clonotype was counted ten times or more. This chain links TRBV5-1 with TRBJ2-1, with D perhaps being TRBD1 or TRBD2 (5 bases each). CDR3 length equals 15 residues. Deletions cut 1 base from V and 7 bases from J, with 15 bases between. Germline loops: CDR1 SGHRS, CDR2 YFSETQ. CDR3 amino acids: CASSLMGELGNEQFF. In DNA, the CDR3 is TGCGCCAGCAGCTTGATGGGGGAGCTCGGGAATGAGCAGTTCTTC.

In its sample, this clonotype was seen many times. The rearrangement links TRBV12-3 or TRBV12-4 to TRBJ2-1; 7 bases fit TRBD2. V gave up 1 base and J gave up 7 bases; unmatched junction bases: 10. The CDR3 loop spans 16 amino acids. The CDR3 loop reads CASSLVGGRARNEQFF. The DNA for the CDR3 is TGTGCCAGCAGTTTAGTGGGAGGGAGGGCCCGAAATGAGCAGTTCTTC.

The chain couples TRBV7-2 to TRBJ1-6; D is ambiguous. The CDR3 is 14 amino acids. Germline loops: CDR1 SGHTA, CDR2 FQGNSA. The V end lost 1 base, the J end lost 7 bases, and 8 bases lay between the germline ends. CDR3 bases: TGTGCCAGCAGCTTAGAACAGCTGAATTCACCCCTCCACTTT. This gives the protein CASSLEQLNSPLHF. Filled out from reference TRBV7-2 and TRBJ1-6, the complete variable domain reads GAGVSQSPSNKVTEKGKDVELRCDPISGHTALYWYRQSLGQGLEFLIYFQGNSAPDKSGLPSDRFSAERTGGSVSTLTIQRTQQEDSAVYLCASSLEQLNSPLHFGNGTRLTVT.

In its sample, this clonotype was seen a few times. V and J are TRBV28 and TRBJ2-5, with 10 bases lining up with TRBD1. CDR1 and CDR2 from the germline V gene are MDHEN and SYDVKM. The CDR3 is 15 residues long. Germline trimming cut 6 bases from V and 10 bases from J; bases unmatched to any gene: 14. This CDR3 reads CASRPNPGQGRIQYF. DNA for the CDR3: TGTGCCAGCAGGCCAAATCCGGGACAGGGGAGGATCCAGTACTTC.

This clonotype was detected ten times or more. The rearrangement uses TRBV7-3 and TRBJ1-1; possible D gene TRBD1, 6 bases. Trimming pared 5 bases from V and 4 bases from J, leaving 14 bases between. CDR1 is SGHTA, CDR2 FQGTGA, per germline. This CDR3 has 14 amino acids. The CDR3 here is CASSPRGGTTEAFF. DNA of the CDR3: TGTGCCAGCAGCCCGAGGGGGGGGACCACTGAAGCTTTCTTT.

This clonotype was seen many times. CDR3 in DNA: TGTGCCAGCGGGAAGGGGTCCTACGAGCAGTACTTC. Translation: CASGKGSYEQYF. This sequence joins TRBV7-9 and TRBJ2-7, with TRBD1 as a possible D gene (5 bases). V dropped 8 bases and J dropped 1 base, with 9 bases sitting between them. Germline V CDR1 and CDR2: SEHNR, FQNEAQ (reference sequence). CDR3 size: 12 residues. The whole variable domain, remainder taken from reference TRBV7-9 and TRBJ2-7, is DTGVSQNPRHKITKRGQNVTFRCDPISEHNRLYWYRQTLGQGPEFLTYFQNEAQLEKSRLLSDRFSAERPKGSFSTLEIQRTEQGDSAMYLCASGKGSYEQYFGPGTRLTVT.

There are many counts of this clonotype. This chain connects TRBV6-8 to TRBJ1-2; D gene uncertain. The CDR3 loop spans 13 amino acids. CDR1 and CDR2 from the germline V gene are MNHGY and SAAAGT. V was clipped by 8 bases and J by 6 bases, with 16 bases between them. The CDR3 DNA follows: TGTGCCAGCCCACACGAGATTTTCGATGGCTACACCTTC. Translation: CASPHEIFDGYTF.

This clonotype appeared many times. DNA of the CDR3: TGTGCCAGCAGCGCCTCGACTAGCGGGAGTACAGATACGCAGTATTTT. Protein sequence: CASSASTSGSTDTQYF. V is TRBV2 and J is TRBJ2-3; TRBD2 matches at 12 bases. The length of the CDR3 is 16 residues. Germline CDR1 is SNHLY and CDR2 is FYNNEI. V dropped 6 bases and J dropped 3; count of bases not matched to a gene: 7.

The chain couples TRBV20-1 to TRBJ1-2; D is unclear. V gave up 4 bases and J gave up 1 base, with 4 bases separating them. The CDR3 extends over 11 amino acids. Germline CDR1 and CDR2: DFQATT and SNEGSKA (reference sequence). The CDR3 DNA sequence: TGCAGTGCTACAATTAACTATGGCTACACCTTC. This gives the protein CSATINYGYTF.

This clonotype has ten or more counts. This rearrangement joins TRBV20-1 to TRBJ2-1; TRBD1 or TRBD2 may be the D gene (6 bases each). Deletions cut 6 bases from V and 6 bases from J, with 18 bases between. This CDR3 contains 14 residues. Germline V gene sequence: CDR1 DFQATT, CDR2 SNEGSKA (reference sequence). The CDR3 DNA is TGCAGTGCAGAAGACCCGGGGGCCGCCAATGAGCAGTTCTTC. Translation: CSAEDPGAANEQFF.

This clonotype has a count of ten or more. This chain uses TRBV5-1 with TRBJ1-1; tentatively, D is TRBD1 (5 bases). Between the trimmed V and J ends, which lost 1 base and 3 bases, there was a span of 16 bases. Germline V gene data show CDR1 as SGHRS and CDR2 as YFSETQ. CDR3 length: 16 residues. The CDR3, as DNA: TGCGCCAGCAGCTTGTCTCTGAGCATGGGGGACACTGAAGCTTTCTTT. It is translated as CASSLSLSMGDTEAFF.